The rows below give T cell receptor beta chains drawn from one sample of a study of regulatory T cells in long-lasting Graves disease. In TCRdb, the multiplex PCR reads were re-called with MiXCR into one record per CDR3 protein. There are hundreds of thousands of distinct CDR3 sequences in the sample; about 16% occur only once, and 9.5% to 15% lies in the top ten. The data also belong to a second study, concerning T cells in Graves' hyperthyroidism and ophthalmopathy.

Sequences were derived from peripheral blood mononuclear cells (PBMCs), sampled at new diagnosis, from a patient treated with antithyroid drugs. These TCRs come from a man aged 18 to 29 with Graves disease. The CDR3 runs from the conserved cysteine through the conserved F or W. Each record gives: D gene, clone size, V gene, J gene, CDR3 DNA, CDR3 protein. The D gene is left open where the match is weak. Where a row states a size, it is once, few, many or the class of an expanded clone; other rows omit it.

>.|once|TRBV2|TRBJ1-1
TGTGCCAGCAATTACGGAGGGTCTGAAGCTTTCTTT
CASNYGGSEAFF
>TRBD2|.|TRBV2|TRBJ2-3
TGTGCCAGCAATCAGCGGGAGGGCCGCACAGATACGCAGTATTTT
CASNQREGRTDTQYF
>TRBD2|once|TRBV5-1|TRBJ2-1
TGCGCCAGCAGAAAGACTAGCGGTTCTAACAATGAGCAGTTCTTC
CASRKTSGSNNEQFF
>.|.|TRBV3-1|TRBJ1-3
TGTGCCAGCAGCCTGGGGACAACTCCTACTGGAAACACCATATATTTT
CASSLGTTPTGNTIYF
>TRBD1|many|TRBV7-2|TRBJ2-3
TGTGCCAGCAGCCCCCGATGGGGACAGGGGCCAGATACGCAGTATTTT
CASSPRWGQGPDTQYF
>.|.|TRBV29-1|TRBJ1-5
TGCAGCGTTCGGGGGGATAGCAATCAGCCCCAGCATTTT
CSVRGDSNQPQHF
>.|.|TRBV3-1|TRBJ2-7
TGTGCCAGCAGCCGGGACATAGGACCCTACGAGCAGTACTTC
CASSRDIGPYEQYF
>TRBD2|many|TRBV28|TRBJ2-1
TGTGCCATCTCAGTTTCAACTAGCGGGTACAATGAGCAGTTCTTC
CAISVSTSGYNEQFF
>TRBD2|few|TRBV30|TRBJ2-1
TGTGCCTGGCAGGGACTAGCGGGAGGATCCTCCTACAATGAGCAGTTCTTC
CAWQGLAGGSSYNEQFF
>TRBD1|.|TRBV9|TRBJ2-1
TGTGCCAGCAGAGGGGGACAGGGGGCGGGAAATGAGCAGCTCTTC
CASRGGQGAGNEQLF
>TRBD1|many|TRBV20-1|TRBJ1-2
TGCAGTTCCCGGGACAGGGGTTATGGCTACACCTTC
CSSRDRGYGYTF
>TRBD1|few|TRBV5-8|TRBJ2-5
TGTGCCAGCAGCTGGGCCCGGGACAGGGGGCAGGAGACCCAGTACTTC
CASSWARDRGQETQYF
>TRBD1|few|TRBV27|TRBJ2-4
TGTGCCAGCAGACCTCGACAGGGAATGTTGAACATTCAGTACTTC
CASRPRQGMLNIQYF
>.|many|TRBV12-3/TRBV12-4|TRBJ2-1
TGTGCCAGCACCCTCATCTACAATGAGCAGTTCTTC
CASTLIYNEQFF
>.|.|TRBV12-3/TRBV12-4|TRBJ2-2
TGTGCCAGCACTCGGGCTGGAGGTACCGGGGAGCTGTTTTTT
CASTRAGGTGELFF
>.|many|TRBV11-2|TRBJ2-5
TGTGCCAGCAGCTCCCAGACAGTCCAAGAGACCCAGTACTTC
CASSSQTVQETQYF
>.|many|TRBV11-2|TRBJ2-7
TGTGCCAGCAGCTTAGCCCGGACGCGTTTCGACGAGCAGTACTTC
CASSLARTRFDEQYF
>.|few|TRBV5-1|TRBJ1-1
TGCGCCAGCAGCTTACAGGCCGCGGGCACTGAAGCTTTCTTT
CASSLQAAGTEAFF
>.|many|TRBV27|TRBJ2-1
TGTGCCAGCAGTACACAAGGGAAGAGCGAGCAGTTCTTC
CASSTQGKSEQFF
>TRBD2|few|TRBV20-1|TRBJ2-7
TGCAGTGCTTTGAAGCTAGCGGTAATCCACGAGCAGTACTTC
CSALKLAVIHEQYF
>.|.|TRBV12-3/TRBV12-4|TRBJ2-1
TGTGCCAGCACCCATGACCGACGCGATGAGCAGTTCTTC
CASTHDRRDEQFF
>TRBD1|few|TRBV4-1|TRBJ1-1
TGCGCCAGCAGCCAAGGGGACAGGGGCGCAAGATACACTGAAGCTTTCTTT
CASSQGDRGARYTEAFF
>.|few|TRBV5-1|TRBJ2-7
TGCGCCAGCAGCTCGGACTGGAGCTCCTACGAGCAGTACTTC
CASSSDWSSYEQYF
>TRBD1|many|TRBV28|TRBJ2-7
TGTGCCAGCAGGCCCAGGGGGAAGCACGAGCAGTACTTC
CASRPRGKHEQYF
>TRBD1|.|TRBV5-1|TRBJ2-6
TGCGCCAGCAGCTCGGGACAGGGGTTTGGGGCCAACGTCCTGACTTTC
CASSSGQGFGANVLTF
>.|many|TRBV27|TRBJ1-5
TGTGCCAGCAGTTTGGGCCGGGTGGGGCCCCAGCATTTT
CASSLGRVGPQHF
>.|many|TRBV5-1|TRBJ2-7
TGCGCCAGCAGCTTGGAGTCAGTTTACGAGCAGTACTTC
CASSLESVYEQYF
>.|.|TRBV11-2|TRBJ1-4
TGTGCCAGCAGCTTACCGTGGTCAACTAATGAAAAACTGTTTTTT
CASSLPWSTNEKLFF
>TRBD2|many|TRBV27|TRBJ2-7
TGTGCCAGCAGTTTGTCCGGGACTACCTACGAGCAGTACTTC
CASSLSGTTYEQYF
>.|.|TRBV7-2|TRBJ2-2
TGTGCCAGCAGCTCTCCCTCGCCGGGGTCCACCGGGGAGCTGTTTTTT
CASSSPSPGSTGELFF
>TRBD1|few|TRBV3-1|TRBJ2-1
TGTGCCAGCAGCCAGAGGGACAGATACAATGAGCAGTTCTTC
CASSQRDRYNEQFF
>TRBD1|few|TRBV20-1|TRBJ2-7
TGCAGTGCTGGAGACTGGGACAGGCAAGCCTACGAGCAGTACTTC
CSAGDWDRQAYEQYF
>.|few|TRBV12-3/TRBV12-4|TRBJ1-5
TGTGCCAGCAGTTTAGAGGTTAGCCAGCCCCAGCATTTT
CASSLEVSQPQHF
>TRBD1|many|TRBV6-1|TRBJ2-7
TGTGCCAGCAAACTACAGGGGCACGAGCAGTACTTC
CASKLQGHEQYF
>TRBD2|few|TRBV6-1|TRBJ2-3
TGTGCCAGCAGGCCTGGCGGGAGGGCTGCAGATACGCAGTATTTT
CASRPGGRAADTQYF
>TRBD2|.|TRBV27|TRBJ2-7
TGTGCCAGCCGGGGCGGGAGTTGGTACGAGCAGTACTTC
CASRGGSWYEQYF
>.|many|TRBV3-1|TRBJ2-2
TGTGCCAGCAGTAGCCGGGGGACCGGGGAGCTGTTTTTT
CASSSRGTGELFF
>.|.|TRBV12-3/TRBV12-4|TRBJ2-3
TGTGCCAGCAGAAAACACAGGAGCACAGATACGCAGTATTTT
CASRKHRSTDTQYF
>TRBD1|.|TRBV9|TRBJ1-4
TGTGCCAGCACTTCTCAGGGGGCGGCTAATGAAAAACTGTTTTTT
CASTSQGAANEKLFF
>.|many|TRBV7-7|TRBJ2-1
TGTGCTAGCAGCTTATGGCAGGGAGCCTACAATGAGCAGTTCTTC
CASSLWQGAYNEQFF
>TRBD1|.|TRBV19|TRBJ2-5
TGTGCCAGTAGTAGGGGCCGGGACAGGGGGCGAGAGACCCAGTACTTC
CASSRGRDRGRETQYF
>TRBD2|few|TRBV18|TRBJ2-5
TGTGCCAGCTCCCCCAGGGATAGCGGGAGAAACTTGGTAGAGACCCAGTACTTC
CASSPRDSGRNLVETQYF
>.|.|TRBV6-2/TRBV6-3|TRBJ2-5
TGTGCCAGCAGTTACTCGACTCGGGGGACCCAGTACTTC
CASSYSTRGTQYF
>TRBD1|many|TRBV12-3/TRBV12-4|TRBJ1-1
TGTGCCAGCACCCAGGACAGGGGACGTGAAGCTTTCTTT
CASTQDRGREAFF
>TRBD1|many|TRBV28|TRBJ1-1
TGTGCCGGATCAACAGGGGCAGTCGGCCTAGAAGCTTTCTTT
CAGSTGAVGLEAFF
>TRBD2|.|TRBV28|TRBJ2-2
TGTGCCAGCAGTATCTTTACTAGCGGGGCCGGGGAGCTGTTTTTT
CASSIFTSGAGELFF
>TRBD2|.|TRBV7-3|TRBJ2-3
TGTGCCAGCAGCGCTAGGGCGGGGGGCAAGGATACGCAGTATTTT
CASSARAGGKDTQYF
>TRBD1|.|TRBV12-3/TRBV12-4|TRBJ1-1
TGTGCCAGCACTCGGACAGGGGAAGCTTTCTTT
CASTRTGEAFF
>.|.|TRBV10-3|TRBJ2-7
TGTGCCGTCGGCGATTCCGGGACAAACTACGAGCAGTACTTC
CAVGDSGTNYEQYF
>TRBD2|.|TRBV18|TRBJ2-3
TGTGCCAGCTCACCTTTTAGCGGGAGTTTCGCAGATACGCAGTATTTT
CASSPFSGSFADTQYF
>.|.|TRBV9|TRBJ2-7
TGTGCCAGCAGCGCAGACGGGATCTACGAGCAGTACTTC
CASSADGIYEQYF
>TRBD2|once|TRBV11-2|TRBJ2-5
TGTGCCAGCAGCGGGGCGGCGGGAGGGCAAGAGACCCAGTACTTC
CASSGAAGGQETQYF
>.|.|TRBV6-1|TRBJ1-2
TGTGCCAGCAGAGAACAGGTCTATGGCTACACCTTC
CASREQVYGYTF